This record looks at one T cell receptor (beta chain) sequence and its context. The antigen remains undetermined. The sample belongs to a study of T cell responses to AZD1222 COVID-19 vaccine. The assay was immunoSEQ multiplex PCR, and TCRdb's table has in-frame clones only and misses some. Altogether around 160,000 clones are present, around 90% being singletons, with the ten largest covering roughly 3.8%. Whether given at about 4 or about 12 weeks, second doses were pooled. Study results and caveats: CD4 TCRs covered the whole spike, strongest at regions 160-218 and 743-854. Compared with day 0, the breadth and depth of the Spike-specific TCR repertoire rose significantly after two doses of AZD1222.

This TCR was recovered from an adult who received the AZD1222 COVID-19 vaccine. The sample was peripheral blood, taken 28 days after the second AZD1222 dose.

As DNA, the CDR3 is TGTGCCAGTAGTATTTCGGGCGTGAACACTGAAGCTTTCTTT. Translated, it gives CASSISGVNTEAFF. The chain links TRBV19 to TRBJ1-1; D call uncertain. V lost 3 bases and J 0 bases, leaving 8 bases between the germline ends. Per germline, CDR1 LNHDA and CDR2 SQIVND (reference sequence). The CDR3 loop spans 14 amino acids.